The 8 T cell receptor beta chains given below trace back to one sample, sequenced in a study of blood T cell repertoires in COVID-19. Method: immunoSEQ multiplex PCR; TCRdb's copy keeps in-frame clones and lacks some. The repertoire holds about 240,000 clones, with 80% to 90% as singletons. Sequenced sample: peripheral blood. Source of these receptors: a man in his fifties with acute or convalescent COVID-19.

This chain joins TRBV21-1 and TRBJ2-5; TRBD1 is taken as the D call from the table, unchecked against the DNA. TRBV21-1 is classified as a pseudogene. This CDR3 is built from 13 residues. The CDR3 nucleotides are TGTGCCACCTCGACAGGGTTCCAAGAGACCCAGTACTTC. Residues: CATSTGFQETQYF.

The chain joins TRBV5-1 to TRBJ2-7; D not resolved. Trimming removed 1 base from V and 6 bases from J, with 17 bases in between. Germline CDR1 reads SGHRS; CDR2 reads YFSETQ. CDR3 length equals 15 residues. The CDR3 sequence is CASSLSGQINREQYF. The CDR3 DNA sequence: TGCGCCAGCAGCTTGTCCGGTCAAATCAACCGCGAGCAGTACTTC. The complete variable domain, with remaining parts taken from reference TRBV5-1 and TRBJ2-7, reads KAGVTQTPRYLIKTRGQQVTLSCSPISGHRSVSWYQQTPGQGLQFLFEYFSETQRNKGNFPGRFSGRQFSNSRSEMNVSTLELGDSALYLCASSLSGQINREQYFGPGTRLTVT.

V is TRBV6-5 and J is TRBJ1-6; the match to TRBD1 covers 8 bases. CDR1 MNHEY and CDR2 SVGAGI come from the germline V gene. J gave up 7 bases and V 6 bases, and 8 bases lay outside the gene matches. This CDR3 is built from 15 residues. The CDR3 DNA follows: TGTGCCAGCAGGGATGGGACAGGTAGAAATTCACCCCTCCACTTT. This sequence encodes CASRDGTGRNSPLHF.

V and J are TRBV10-3 and TRBJ2-2; D call uncertain. In germline, CDR1 is ENHRY, CDR2 SYGVKD. The CDR3 is made up of 12 amino acids. Trimming cost V 2 bases and J 7 bases, with 5 bases left between them. The CDR3 here is CAISELVGELFF. The CDR3 nucleotides are TGTGCCATCAGTGAGCTTGTCGGGGAGCTGTTTTTT.

The chain carries TRBV19 and TRBJ1-1; TRBD1 matches at 10 bases. The ends lost 2 bases at V and 1 base at J; junction bases unmatched: 4. Germline assignment: CDR1 LNHDA and CDR2 SQIVND (reference sequence). This CDR3 has 16 amino acids. The CDR3 sequence is CASSIPRTGGNTEAFF. CDR3 nucleotide sequence: TGTGCCAGTAGTATACCTCGGACAGGGGGGAACACTGAAGCTTTCTTT. Combining the CDR3 with reference TRBV19 and TRBJ1-1 gives the whole variable domain DGGITQSPKYLFRKEGQNVTLSCEQNLNHDAMYWYRQDPGQGLRLIYYSQIVNDFQKGDIAEGYSVSREKKESFPLTVTSAQKNPTAFYLCASSIPRTGGNTEAFFGQGTRLTVV.

The rearrangement joins TRBV18 to TRBJ1-6, with D tentatively TRBD1 (5 bases). Germline V gene lookup returns CDR1 KGHSH and CDR2 LQKENI. V gave up 4 bases and J gave up 5 bases, with 6 bases separating them. The length of the CDR3 is 13 residues. Here the CDR3 reads CASSQGDNSPLHF. In nucleotides, the CDR3 is TGTGCCAGCTCACAAGGGGATAATTCACCCCTCCACTTT.

As concerns this clone: Other nucleotide sequences in the sample specify the same CDR3. The chain links TRBV7-9 to TRBJ2-7, with D maybe TRBD1 (6 bases). The CDR3 has 13 residues. Trimming pared 5 bases from V and 3 bases from J, leaving 11 bases between. Germline V lookup: CDR1 SEHNR, CDR2 FQNEAQ (reference sequence). DNA for the CDR3: TGTGCCAGCAGCCCAGGGGTAAGCTACGAGCAGTACTTC. This sequence encodes CASSPGVSYEQYF.

The chain carries TRBV27 and TRBJ1-2; tentative D call: TRBD1 (6 bases). This CDR3 comprises 13 residues. The V gene's germline CDR1 is MNHEY and CDR2 SMNVEV (reference sequence). Between the trimmed V and J ends, which lost 3 bases and 4 bases, there was a span of 9 bases. The CDR3 bases are TGTGCCAGCAGTTTGGGGGGGCTCTATGGCTACACCTTC. Its protein is CASSLGGLYGYTF.